This T cell receptor (beta chain) emerged from a study of blood T cell repertoires in COVID-19. Study overall: Specimens from acute and convalescent COVID-19 originated in the United States, Italy and Spain. From T cells, B-cell-depleted T cells, or PBMCs came the material, which was cDNA or gDNA.

Under the authors' procedure: Amplification with reference gene primers provided the estimates of nucleated cell counts. Assay used: immunoSEQ multiplex PCR; TCRdb lists only in-frame clones, some missing. Clonal size and the V and J genes are those of that table, whereas D and trimming came from the DNA. The sample includes approximately 81,000 clones, roughly 89% of them seen just once. The V gene's germline CDR1 is MDHEN and CDR2 SYDVKM. After removal of 5 bases from V and 2 bases from J, the junction contained 9 bases not matched to a gene. CDR3 length: 16 residues. The specimen sequenced was peripheral blood. The V call is TRBV28, the J call TRBJ1-3; 7 bases are a match to TRBD1. This TCR was recovered from a woman in her forties or fifties in a cohort sampled during active COVID-19. The CDR3 is CASSTPTGKTGNTIYF. CDR3 coding DNA: TGTGCCAGCAGTACCCCGACAGGGAAGACTGGAAACACCATATATTTT.